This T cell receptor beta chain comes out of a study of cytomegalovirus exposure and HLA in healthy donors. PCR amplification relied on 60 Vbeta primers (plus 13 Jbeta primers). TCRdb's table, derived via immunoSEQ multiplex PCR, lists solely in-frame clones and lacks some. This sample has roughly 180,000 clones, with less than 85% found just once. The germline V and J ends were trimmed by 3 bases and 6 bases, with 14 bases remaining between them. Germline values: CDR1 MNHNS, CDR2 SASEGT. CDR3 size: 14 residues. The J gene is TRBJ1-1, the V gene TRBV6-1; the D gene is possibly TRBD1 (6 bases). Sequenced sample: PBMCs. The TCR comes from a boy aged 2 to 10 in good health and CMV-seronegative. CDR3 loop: CASSERQVWAEAFF. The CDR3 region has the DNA TGTGCCAGCAGTGAGCGACAGGTCTGGGCTGAAGCTTTCTTT.